This T cell receptor (beta chain) was sequenced in a study of T cell responses to AZD1222 COVID-19 vaccine. General study results and limits: Nearly half of the spike-specific TCRs reportedly recognize variant regions that carry no mutations. The peak T cell response came first, and repertoires were sampled only after it. Regions 160-218 and 743-854 dominated among vaccine-associated CD4 TCRs spanning spike.

The count of this clone is one. Antigen unknown. This CDR3 is built from 14 residues. Germline loops: CDR1 LNHDA, CDR2 SQIVND (reference sequence). The ends were cut back, 3 bases at V and 2 bases at J, with 10 bases in the middle. Repertoires were generated with immunoSEQ multiplex PCR, while TCRdb's copy carries only in-frame clones and drops some. The sample includes around 45,000 clones, around 77% of them seen just once. This TCR derives from an adult who received the MenACWY meningococcal vaccine as a control. The starting material was peripheral blood, obtained 28 days after the second dose of the MenACWY control vaccine. V usage is TRBV19 and J usage is TRBJ1-1; D possibly corresponds to TRBD1 (5 bases). The CDR3 is CASSILGPNTEAFF. The DNA of the CDR3 is TGTGCCAGTAGTATCCTGGGGCCCAACACTGAAGCTTTCTTT.